The rows below give T cell receptor beta chains drawn from one sample of a study of blood T cell repertoires in COVID-19. The protocol was immunoSEQ multiplex PCR, while the TCRdb copy is restricted to in-frame clones and leaves out a portion. Here the sample spans nearly 95,000 clones, about 87% being singletons. What was sequenced was peripheral blood. The receptors come from a human donor with acute or convalescent COVID-19. The donor label of this sample is uncertain. The CDR3 runs from the conserved cysteine through the conserved F or W. D genes are given only for firm matches. Only some rows state a clone size, as once, few, many or a class for expanded clones.

CDR3 length	D gene	V gene	clone size	J gene	CDR3 DNA	CDR3 protein
15	TRBD1	TRBV29-1	-	TRBJ2-5	TGCAGCGTTGGGTCCGGGACAGGGGGGCAAGAGACCCAGTACTTC	CSVGSGTGGQETQYF
17	TRBD2	TRBV4-1	few	TRBJ2-2	TGCGCCAGCAGCCCCCTGGGAGCGGGGGGCGGCACCGGGGAGCTGTTTTTT	CASSPLGAGGGTGELFF
13	TRBD1	TRBV4-3	once	TRBJ2-4	TGCGCCAGCAGCCCACAGGGGATGTACATTCAGTACTTC	CASSPQGMYIQYF
15	TRBD2	TRBV5-1	-	TRBJ2-7	TGCGCCAGCAGCTCAGGACTAGCACCCTCCTACGAGCAGTACTTC	CASSSGLAPSYEQYF
16	-	TRBV4-3	-	TRBJ1-4	TGCGCCAGCAGCCAAGAGGAGGGACGCGCCTTGGGAAAACTGTTTTTT	CASSQEEGRALGKLFF
15	TRBD1	TRBV18	-	TRBJ2-1	TGTGCCAGCTCACCCGGGACAGGGAATTACAATGAGCAGTTCTTC	CASSPGTGNYNEQFF
15	-	TRBV28	-	TRBJ2-3	TGTGCCAGCAGTTCGACGGAGGCTAGCACAGATACGCAGTATTTT	CASSSTEASTDTQYF
13	TRBD1	TRBV19	-	TRBJ2-7	TGTGCCAGTAGTATTTGGACAGGGGACGAGCAGTACTTC	CASSIWTGDEQYF
15	TRBD1	TRBV18	-	TRBJ2-7	TGTGCCAGCTCCACCCCGGGGGGACAGGGCTACGAGCAGTACTTC	CASSTPGGQGYEQYF
15	TRBD1	TRBV27	-	TRBJ2-3	TGTGCCAGCAGTAATTGGGACAGGGTGACAGATACGCAGTATTTT	CASSNWDRVTDTQYF
12	-	TRBV7-9	-	TRBJ1-4	TGTGCCAGCAGCGAACAGAATGAAAAACTGTTTTTT	CASSEQNEKLFF
13	-	TRBV3-1/TRBV3-2	-	TRBJ1-3	TGTGCCAGCAGCTCCGTCTCTGGAAACACCATATATTTT	CASSSVSGNTIYF
13	-	TRBV18	-	TRBJ1-1	TGTGCCAGCTGTGGGCAGGAGAACACTGAAGCTTTCTTT	CASCGQENTEAFF
15	-	TRBV3-1/TRBV3-2	once	TRBJ2-1	TGTGCCAGCAGCCAAAGCGGGACAGGTTACAATGAGCAGTTCTTC	CASSQSGTGYNEQFF
13	-	TRBV15	once	TRBJ1-1	TGTGCCACCAGCACAGGGGATCCCACTGAAGCTTTCTTT	CATSTGDPTEAFF
13	-	TRBV5-1	-	TRBJ2-3	TGCGCCAGCAGCTTGTCCCCCGGGGTGGCGCAGTATTTT	CASSLSPGVAQYF
13	-	TRBV19	-	TRBJ1-2	TGTGCCAGTAGTGTCGACTACTTTTATGGCTACACCTTC	CASSVDYFYGYTF
11	-	TRBV7-8	few	TRBJ1-2	TGTGCGAGCAGCTGGGGCACTGGCTACACCTTC	CASSWGTGYTF
14	TRBD2	TRBV10-2	-	TRBJ2-5	TGCGCCAGTGCCAGCGGGGGGACGGGAGAGACCCAGTACTTC	CASASGGTGETQYF
16	-	TRBV24-1	-	TRBJ2-2	TGTGCCACCAGTGATTTTGGCGGGGTTCACACCGGGGAGCTGTTTTTT	CATSDFGGVHTGELFF
16	-	TRBV18	-	TRBJ1-2	TGTGCCAGCTCACCGGCAATCGGGGGAAACGATAATGGCTACACCTTC	CASSPAIGGNDNGYTF
11	-	TRBV12-3/TRBV12-4	-	TRBJ2-7	TGTGCCAGCAGTCGGGGGTCCGAGCAGTACTTC	CASSRGSEQYF
15	TRBD1	TRBV19	-	TRBJ1-2	TGTGCCAGTAGTACCGGACAGGGGGCTTTTTATGGCTACACCTTC	CASSTGQGAFYGYTF
15	TRBD1	TRBV5-5	-	TRBJ1-2	TGTGCCAGCAGCTCGAACAGGGGGCTTGTCTATGGCTACACCTTC	CASSSNRGLVYGYTF
16	-	TRBV19	-	TRBJ1-4	TGTGCCAGTAGTATGGTCCGGGGGGCGCTTAATGAAAAACTGTTTTTT	CASSMVRGALNEKLFF
15	TRBD1	TRBV20-1	-	TRBJ2-2	TGCAGTGCTAGTCCCCCGACAGGGGAGGACGGGGAGCTGTTTTTT	CSASPPTGEDGELFF
15	-	TRBV4-3	-	TRBJ2-5	TGCGCCAGCAGCCAAGATCGGGGTAGCCAAGAGACCCAGTACTTC	CASSQDRGSQETQYF
13	-	TRBV10-1	-	TRBJ1-1	TGCGCCAGCAGCTACAGGGAGGGTACTGAAGCTTTCTTT	CASSYREGTEAFF
13	-	TRBV6-2/TRBV6-3	-	TRBJ1-2	TGTGCCAGCAGTTTATCGGGGGTCTATGGCTACACCTTC	CASSLSGVYGYTF
15	-	TRBV18	-	TRBJ1-2	TGTGCCAGCACAACTGTCGCGGGAGAATCCTATGGCTACACCTTC	CASTTVAGESYGYTF
13	TRBD1	TRBV6-6	once	TRBJ2-7	TGTGCCAGCAGTCCTACAGGGGTGAGCGAGCAGTACTTC	CASSPTGVSEQYF
16	-	TRBV19	-	TRBJ2-1	TGTGCCAGTAGTACCCGGGACTCAGGCTCCTACAATGAGCAGTTCTTC	CASSTRDSGSYNEQFF
13	-	TRBV19	-	TRBJ1-2	TGTGCCAGTAGTATCCCCGACAGCTATGGCTACACCTTC	CASSIPDSYGYTF
15	TRBD2	TRBV20-1	-	TRBJ2-7	TGCAGTGCTAGTACTAGCGGGGGGGTATCGAGAGAGCAGTACTTC	CSASTSGGVSREQYF
15	-	TRBV28	once	TRBJ2-7	TGTGCCAGCAGCCCTCCGGGAGCTAAAGACTACGAGCAGTACTTC	CASSPPGAKDYEQYF
14	-	TRBV7-9	-	TRBJ1-1	TGTGCCAGCAGCTTAGACCCAGGGAACACTGAAGCTTTCTTT	CASSLDPGNTEAFF
13	TRBD1	TRBV29-1	-	TRBJ1-2	TGCAGCGTCCCGTGGGACAGTTTCTATGGCTACACCTTC	CSVPWDSFYGYTF